These T cell receptor beta chains were read from a single sample in a study of a mutant IDH1 vaccine in newly diagnosed glioma. Which antigens these TCRs recognize remains unknown. Method: immunoSEQ multiplex PCR; TCRdb's copy keeps in-frame clones and lacks some. The data contain 30,000 to 40,000 clones, around three quarters of them singletons. Sequencing was performed on PBMCs, taken from a glioma patient whose treatment included an IDH1 peptide vaccine. The receptors shown here come from a man aged 35-49 years with glioma. Some clones in this sample may be carry-over from other donors' samples. CDR3s include the opening cysteine and the closing phenylalanine or tryptophan. A D gene is named only where the DNA matches it firmly. Clone size, where shown, is once, few, many, or a class for clones that have expanded.

V gene	clone size	J gene	D gene	CDR3 DNA	CDR3 protein
TRBV19	.	TRBJ1-6	.	TGTGCCAGTAGTGAGACGGGGATTTGGGACTCACCCCTCCACTTT	CASSETGIWDSPLHF
TRBV5-1	.	TRBJ2-3	TRBD2	TGCGCCAGCAGCTTTGATGGGGGGGCAGATACGCAGTATTTT	CASSFDGGADTQYF
TRBV19	.	TRBJ1-2	TRBD1	TGTGCCAGTAGCCCCGACAGGGCCTATGGCTACACCTTC	CASSPDRAYGYTF
TRBV10-3	.	TRBJ2-6	.	TGTGCCATCAGTATAGGAGACAGTCCTGGGGCCAACGTCCTGACTTTC	CAISIGDSPGANVLTF
TRBV4-3	few	TRBJ1-2	.	TGCGCCAGCAGCCAAGAAGTGCTGACAGGCCCTTATGGCTACACCTTC	CASSQEVLTGPYGYTF
TRBV15	.	TRBJ1-2	.	TGTGCCACCAGCAGAGATAAGACCTATGGCTACACCTTC	CATSRDKTYGYTF
TRBV13	.	TRBJ2-1	.	TGTGCCAGCAGCTTAGTGGGGGCCTACAATGAGCAGTTCTTC	CASSLVGAYNEQFF
TRBV7-6	.	TRBJ2-2	TRBD1	TGTGCCAGCAGTCCCCGTCAGGGGGACGGGGAGCTGTTTTTT	CASSPRQGDGELFF
TRBV11-2	once	TRBJ2-2	.	TGTGCCAGCAGCTTAGGCGGCAGGGTGTCTTTCACCGGGGAGCTGTTTTTT	CASSLGGRVSFTGELFF
TRBV9	few	TRBJ2-1	.	TGTGCCAGCAGCGTAGTTGGGACTGCTTACAATGAGCAGTTCTTC	CASSVVGTAYNEQFF
TRBV28	.	TRBJ1-5	.	TGTGCCAGCAGTTTAAGGGGCGGCAGGGGTATTAGCAATCAGCCCCAGCATTTT	CASSLRGGRGISNQPQHF
TRBV19	.	TRBJ2-2	.	TGTGCCAGTAGTAAGGCCGGTACCAATCTCGGGGAGCTGTTTTTT	CASSKAGTNLGELFF
TRBV6-1	.	TRBJ2-3	.	TGTGCCAGCAGTGATGCGCGCAAAGATACGCAGTATTTT	CASSDARKDTQYF
TRBV5-1	.	TRBJ1-2	.	TGCGCCAGCAGCTTGGGAGGGGATGGCTACACCTTC	CASSLGGDGYTF
TRBV7-8	.	TRBJ2-5	TRBD2	TGTGCCAGCAGCCCTAACAAGCGGGGGGCAGGGGAGACCCAGTACTTC	CASSPNKRGAGETQYF
TRBV14	.	TRBJ1-5	.	TGTGCCAGCAGCCTTTGGAGGGGGAATCAGCCCCAGCATTTT	CASSLWRGNQPQHF
TRBV7-9	.	TRBJ2-1	.	TGTGCCAGCAGCCGTTCCTCGGGGGTATTCTACAATGAGCAGTTCTTC	CASSRSSGVFYNEQFF
TRBV30	.	TRBJ2-2	.	TGTGCCTGGAGTGTACTTCCCGGGTCCACCGGGGAGCTGTTTTTT	CAWSVLPGSTGELFF
TRBV10-3	few	TRBJ1-1	TRBD1	TGTGCCATCAGGCGAGAGGGGACAGGGACCTTGAACACTGAAGCTTTCTTT	CAIRREGTGTLNTEAFF
TRBV4-1	.	TRBJ1-6	.	TGCGCCAGCAGCCAAGACCAAGGACGGGGCTATAATTCACCCCTCCACTTT	CASSQDQGRGYNSPLHF
TRBV7-9	.	TRBJ1-6	.	TGTGCCAGCAGTAGAAAAAATTCACCCCTCCACTTT	CASSRKNSPLHF
TRBV6-5	.	TRBJ2-7	.	TGTGCCAGCAGGCCTACCGGGTTGCCCTACGAGCAGTACTTC	CASRPTGLPYEQYF
TRBV15	.	TRBJ2-3	.	TGTGCCACCAGCAGAGTTGGGCCAGATACGCAGTATTTT	CATSRVGPDTQYF
TRBV25-1	.	TRBJ1-1	.	TGTGCCAGCAGTGAATACGCAGTGAACACTGAAGCTTTCTTT	CASSEYAVNTEAFF
TRBV27	.	TRBJ1-1	.	TGTGCCAGCAGCGAGAAGTTGAACACTGAAGCTTTCTTT	CASSEKLNTEAFF
TRBV5-4	.	TRBJ2-1	TRBD1	TGTGCCAGCAGGCCCGGGACAGGGGAATTCAATGAGCAGTTCTTC	CASRPGTGEFNEQFF
TRBV9	.	TRBJ2-7	TRBD2	TGTGCCAGCAGCCCATGGGGGGCTAGCGGGGCCTACGAGCAGTACTTC	CASSPWGASGAYEQYF
TRBV11-2	.	TRBJ2-5	.	TGTGCCAGCAGCCACGGGGGGCTGCAAGAGACCCAGTACTTC	CASSHGGLQETQYF
TRBV29-1	.	TRBJ2-7	.	TGCAGCGCTGTGGTTCCAGACGCAGCCTACGAGCAGTACTTC	CSAVVPDAAYEQYF
TRBV7-2	once	TRBJ2-7	.	TGTGCCAGCAGCTTAACGCAGGCCTCCTACGAGCAGTACTTC	CASSLTQASYEQYF
TRBV30	.	TRBJ1-1	.	TGTGCCTGGAGTCTTATCGGCTCGGGAGGCACTGAAGCTTTCTTT	CAWSLIGSGGTEAFF
TRBV5-4	.	TRBJ2-7	.	TGTGCCAGCAGCGGAGGGGGACCATCTACCTACGAGCAGTACTTC	CASSGGGPSTYEQYF
TRBV9	.	TRBJ1-2	TRBD1	TGTGCCAGCAGCGCAACGGACAGGGGGCCCGGCTACACCTTC	CASSATDRGPGYTF
TRBV4-2	.	TRBJ2-3	.	TGTGCCAGCAGCCAAGATGAAAGCGACACAGATACGCAGTATTTT	CASSQDESDTDTQYF
TRBV7-9	.	TRBJ2-7	TRBD2	TGTGCCAGCAGCTTAGTCGGTTTAGCGGGGGCGTATGAGCAGTACTTC	CASSLVGLAGAYEQYF
TRBV7-9	.	TRBJ1-1	.	TGTGCCAGCAGCTTAACTAGAACAGGCCGGAACACTGAAGCTTTCTTT	CASSLTRTGRNTEAFF
TRBV7-9	.	TRBJ1-4	.	TGTGCCAGCAGCTTAGGTGGAGGGGAATGGAGAGAAAAACTGTTTTTT	CASSLGGGEWREKLFF
TRBV7-6	.	TRBJ1-6	.	TGTGCCAGCAGCTTAAACGGGGATCCTAATTCACCCCTCCACTTT	CASSLNGDPNSPLHF
TRBV2	few	TRBJ1-2	.	TGTGCCAGCAGTGAAGCTCTGACGGAACCCTATGGCTACACCTTC	CASSEALTEPYGYTF
TRBV6-5	.	TRBJ2-7	TRBD1	TGTGCCAGCAGGCCGGGACAGACCCAAAGTGAGCAGTACTTC	CASRPGQTQSEQYF
TRBV18	.	TRBJ2-3	.	TGTGCCAGCTCACCGGGCACAGATACGCAGTATTTT	CASSPGTDTQYF
TRBV25-1	.	TRBJ1-5	.	TGTGCCAGCAGTGAATTAACGGTAGAATTGAATCAGCCCCAGCATTTT	CASSELTVELNQPQHF
TRBV18	once	TRBJ2-3	TRBD1	TGTGCCAGCTCACCAAGGTCGGGACAGGGGAGCACAGATACGCAGTATTTT	CASSPRSGQGSTDTQYF
TRBV9	.	TRBJ1-2	.	TGTGCCAGCAGCCCGAGAGGGGGGAGCGGGGCTAACTATGGCTACACCTTC	CASSPRGGSGANYGYTF
TRBV2	.	TRBJ1-2	.	TGTGCCAGAAGGGCCCAGGGAGGCGGCTACACCTTC	CARRAQGGGYTF
TRBV6-1	.	TRBJ2-5	TRBD2	TGTGCCAGCAGTGGGGGGGGAGGACAAGAGACCCAGTACTTC	CASSGGGGQETQYF